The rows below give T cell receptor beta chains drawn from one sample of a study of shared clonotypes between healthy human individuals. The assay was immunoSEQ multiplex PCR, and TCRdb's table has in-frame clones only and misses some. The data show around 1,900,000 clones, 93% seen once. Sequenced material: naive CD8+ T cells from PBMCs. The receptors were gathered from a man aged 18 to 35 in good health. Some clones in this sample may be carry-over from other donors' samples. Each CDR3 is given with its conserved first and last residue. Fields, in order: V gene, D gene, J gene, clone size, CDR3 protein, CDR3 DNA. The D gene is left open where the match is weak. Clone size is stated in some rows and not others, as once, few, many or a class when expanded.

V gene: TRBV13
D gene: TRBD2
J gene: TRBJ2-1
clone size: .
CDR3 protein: CASSFGLAGDEQFF
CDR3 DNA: TGTGCCAGCAGCTTCGGACTAGCGGGGGATGAGCAGTTCTTC

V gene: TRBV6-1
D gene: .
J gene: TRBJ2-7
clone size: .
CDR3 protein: CASSGARSYEQYF
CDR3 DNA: TGTGCCAGCAGTGGAGCTAGATCCTACGAGCAGTACTTC

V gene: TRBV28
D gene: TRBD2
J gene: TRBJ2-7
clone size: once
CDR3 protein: CASSPPREGLYEQYF
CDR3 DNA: TGTGCCAGCAGCCCCCCTCGGGAGGGCCTCTACGAGCAGTACTTC

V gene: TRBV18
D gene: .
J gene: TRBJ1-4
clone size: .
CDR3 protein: CASSPSTNEKLFF
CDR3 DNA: TGTGCCAGCTCACCCTCAACTAATGAAAAACTGTTTTTT

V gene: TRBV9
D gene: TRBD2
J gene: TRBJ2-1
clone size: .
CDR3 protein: CASSDNLAGDNNEQFF
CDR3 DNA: TGTGCCAGCAGTGACAATTTAGCGGGTGACAACAATGAGCAGTTCTTC

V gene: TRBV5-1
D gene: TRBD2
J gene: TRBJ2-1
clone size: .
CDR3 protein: CASSPLAGVRNEQFF
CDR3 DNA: TGCGCCAGCAGTCCGCTAGCGGGAGTCCGCAATGAGCAGTTCTTC

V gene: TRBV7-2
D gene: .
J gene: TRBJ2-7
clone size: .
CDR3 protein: CASSLVSGESYEQYF
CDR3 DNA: TGTGCCAGCAGCTTGGTGTCGGGGGAGTCCTACGAGCAGTACTTC

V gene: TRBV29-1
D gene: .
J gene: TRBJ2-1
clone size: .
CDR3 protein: CSALGDYNEQFF
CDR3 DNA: TGCAGCGCGTTAGGGGATTACAATGAGCAGTTCTTC

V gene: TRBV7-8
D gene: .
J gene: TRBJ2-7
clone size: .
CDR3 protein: CASSLAQGLGSYEQYF
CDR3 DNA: TGTGCCAGCAGCTTAGCGCAGGGGTTGGGTTCCTACGAGCAGTACTTC

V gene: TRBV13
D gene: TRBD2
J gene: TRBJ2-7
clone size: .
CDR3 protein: CASSSSGRVSHEQYF
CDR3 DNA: TGTGCCAGCAGCTCCAGCGGGAGGGTCTCCCACGAGCAGTACTTC

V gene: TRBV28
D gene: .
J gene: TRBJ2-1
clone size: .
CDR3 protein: CASSVQVNNEQFF
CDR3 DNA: TGTGCCAGCAGCGTACAGGTAAACAATGAGCAGTTCTTC

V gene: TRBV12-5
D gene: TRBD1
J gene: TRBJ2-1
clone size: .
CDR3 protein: CASGRTGGAPNEQFF
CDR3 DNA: TGTGCTAGTGGCCGTACAGGGGGAGCCCCTAATGAGCAGTTCTTC

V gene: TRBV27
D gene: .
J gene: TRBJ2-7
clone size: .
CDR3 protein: CASSLSAGIPYEQYF
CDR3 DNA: TGTGCCAGCAGTTTATCTGCAGGGATACCCTACGAGCAGTACTTC

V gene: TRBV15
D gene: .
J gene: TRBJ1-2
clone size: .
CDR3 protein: CATSRDNGVGPKSGYTF
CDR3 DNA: TGTGCCACCAGCAGAGATAACGGCGTGGGTCCGAAATCGGGCTACACCTTC

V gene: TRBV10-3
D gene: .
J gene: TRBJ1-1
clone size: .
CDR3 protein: CAISGGGGTEAFF
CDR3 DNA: TGTGCCATCAGTGGCGGGGGAGGCACTGAAGCTTTCTTT

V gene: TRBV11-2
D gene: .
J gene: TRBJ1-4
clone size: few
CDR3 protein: CASSWTAEKLFF
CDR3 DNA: TGTGCCAGCAGCTGGACAGCAGAAAAACTGTTTTTT

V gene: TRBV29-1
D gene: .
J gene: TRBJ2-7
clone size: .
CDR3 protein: CSVLDFSYEQYF
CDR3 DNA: TGCAGCGTCTTGGACTTCTCCTACGAGCAGTACTTC

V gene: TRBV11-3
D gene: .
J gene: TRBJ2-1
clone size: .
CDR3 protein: CASSPFVGASSIDEQFF
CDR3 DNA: TGTGCCAGCAGTCCGTTTGTTGGTGCTAGCTCCATCGATGAGCAGTTCTTC

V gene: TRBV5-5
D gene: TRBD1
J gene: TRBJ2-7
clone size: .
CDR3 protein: CASSSDRVGYEQYF
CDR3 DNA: TGTGCCAGCAGCTCGGACAGGGTTGGATACGAGCAGTACTTC

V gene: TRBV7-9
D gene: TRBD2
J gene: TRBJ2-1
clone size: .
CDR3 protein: CASSLLGRGRDEQFF
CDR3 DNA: TGTGCCAGCAGCCTCCTCGGGAGGGGTAGGGATGAGCAGTTCTTC

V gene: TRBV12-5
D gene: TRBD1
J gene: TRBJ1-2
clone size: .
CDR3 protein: CASGLAPITQGDMYLNYGYTF
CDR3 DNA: TGTGCTAGTGGTTTGGCCCCGATAACACAGGGGGATATGTACCTTAACTATGGCTACACCTTC

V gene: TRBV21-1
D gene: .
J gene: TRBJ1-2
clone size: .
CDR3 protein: CASSTGGHYGYTF
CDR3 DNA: TGTGCCAGCAGCACCGGGGGCCACTATGGCTACACCTTC

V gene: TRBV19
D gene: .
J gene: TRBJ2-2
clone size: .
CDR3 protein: CASSIFGSTGELFF
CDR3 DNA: TGTGCCAGTAGTATCTTTGGAAGCACCGGGGAGCTGTTTTTT

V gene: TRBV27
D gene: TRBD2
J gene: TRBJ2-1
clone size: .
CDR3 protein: CASSLPRVGSSGRIDNEQFF
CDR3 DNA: TGTGCCAGCAGTTTACCCAGGGTGGGGTCTAGCGGGAGGATCGACAATGAGCAGTTCTTC

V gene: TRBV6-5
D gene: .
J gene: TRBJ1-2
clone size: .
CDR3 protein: CASSYSTGRTYGYTF
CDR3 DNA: TGTGCCAGCAGTTACTCGACGGGACGAACCTATGGCTACACCTTC

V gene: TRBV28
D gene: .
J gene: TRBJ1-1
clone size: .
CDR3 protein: CASSLTGDTEAFF
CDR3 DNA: TGTGCCAGCAGTTTGACGGGGGACACTGAAGCTTTCTTT

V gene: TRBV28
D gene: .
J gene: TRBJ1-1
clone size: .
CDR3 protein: CASRQIRTEAFF
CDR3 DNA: TGTGCCAGCAGACAGATCCGCACTGAAGCTTTCTTT

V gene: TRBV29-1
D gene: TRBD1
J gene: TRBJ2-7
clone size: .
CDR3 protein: CSVEGGQGSGYEQYF
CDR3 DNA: TGCAGCGTTGAGGGGGGACAGGGGAGCGGCTACGAGCAGTACTTC

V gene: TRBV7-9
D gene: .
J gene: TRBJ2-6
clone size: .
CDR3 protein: CASSVGGLGANVLTF
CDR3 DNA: TGTGCCAGCAGCGTAGGTGGGTTAGGTGCCAACGTCCTGACTTTC

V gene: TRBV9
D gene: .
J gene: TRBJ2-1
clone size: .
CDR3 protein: CASSGRDNEQFF
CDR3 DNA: TGTGCCAGCAGCGGCAGGGACAATGAGCAGTTCTTC

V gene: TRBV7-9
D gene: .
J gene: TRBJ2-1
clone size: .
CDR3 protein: CASSLLDGREQFF
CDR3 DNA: TGTGCCAGCAGCCTCCTGGACGGTCGAGAGCAGTTCTTC

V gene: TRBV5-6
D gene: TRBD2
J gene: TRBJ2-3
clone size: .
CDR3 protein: CASSLVRGVSTDTQYF
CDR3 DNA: TGTGCCAGCAGCTTGGTACGGGGGGTTAGCACAGATACGCAGTATTTT

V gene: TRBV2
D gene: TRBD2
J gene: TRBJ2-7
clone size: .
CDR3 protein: CASSVPSGIYEQYF
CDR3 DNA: TGTGCCAGCAGTGTGCCTAGCGGGATATACGAGCAGTACTTC

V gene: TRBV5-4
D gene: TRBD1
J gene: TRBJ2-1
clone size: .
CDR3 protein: CASSWTGAYNEQFF
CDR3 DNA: TGTGCCAGCAGTTGGACAGGGGCGTACAATGAGCAGTTCTTC

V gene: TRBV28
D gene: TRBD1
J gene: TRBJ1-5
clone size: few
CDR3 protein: CASSLVRQGHQPQHF
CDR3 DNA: TGTGCCAGCAGTTTAGTACGACAGGGACATCAGCCCCAGCATTTT

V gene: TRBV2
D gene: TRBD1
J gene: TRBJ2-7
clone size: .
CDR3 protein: CASSGQGNYEQYF
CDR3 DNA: TGTGCCAGCAGTGGACAGGGAAACTACGAGCAGTACTTC

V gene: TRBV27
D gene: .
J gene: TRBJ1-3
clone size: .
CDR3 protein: CASSLSGFSGNTIYF
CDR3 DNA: TGTGCCAGCAGTTTATCAGGGTTCTCTGGAAACACCATATATTTT